A selection of T cell receptor beta chains follows, all from one sample in a study of T cells after yellow fever vaccination. TCRdb processed the 5' RACE reads anew with MiXCR; each CDR3 protein has one entry. Among some 290,000 distinct CDR3 sequences listed, approximately 11% were seen once. The source material was CD4+ T cells sorted from PBMCs, sampled 45 days after the yellow fever booster vaccination. The receptors come from a man between 18 and 35 years old who received the YFV17D yellow fever vaccine. Each CDR3 is given without its conserved first and last residue. Some rows mark clone size as missing; the rest say once, few, many or name a class of expanded clone.

CDR3 protein	clone size	J gene	V gene	CDR3 length
SASHGTANIEKLF	.	TRBJ1-4	TRBV20-1	13
ASRVGLARETQY	once	TRBJ2-5	TRBV6-1	12
ASRSMVEPDGIYGNQPQH	.	TRBJ1-5	TRBV6-1	18
ASSWKWETQY	many	TRBJ2-5	TRBV7-2	10
ASSLLGVDTQY	.	TRBJ2-3	TRBV5-1	11
ASSESASNEKLF	many	TRBJ1-4	TRBV10-1	12
ASSTTGNIRLPLH	few	TRBJ1-6	TRBV6-5	13
ASSFMDGGADEQY	many	TRBJ2-7	TRBV5-1	13
ASSDRWAPADTQY	many	TRBJ2-3	TRBV6-4	13
AISRDGFNEQF	few	TRBJ2-1	TRBV10-3	11
ASSYSHRSGANVLT	.	TRBJ2-6	TRBV12-3/TRBV12-4	14
ASSLRQGDTQY	many	TRBJ2-3	TRBV7-6	11
ASSPSGGPGTGELF	many	TRBJ2-2	TRBV4-2	14
ASSFQLGQGAGT	.	TRBJ1-2	TRBV12-3/TRBV12-4	12
ATSDSSTGDTQY	.	TRBJ2-3	TRBV24-1	12
SAPQKPQYELYGYT	.	TRBJ1-2	TRBV20-1	14
ASSPRGGNAKNIQY	few	TRBJ2-4	TRBV5-4	14
ASSRPHRNSYEQY	many	TRBJ2-7	TRBV5-1	13